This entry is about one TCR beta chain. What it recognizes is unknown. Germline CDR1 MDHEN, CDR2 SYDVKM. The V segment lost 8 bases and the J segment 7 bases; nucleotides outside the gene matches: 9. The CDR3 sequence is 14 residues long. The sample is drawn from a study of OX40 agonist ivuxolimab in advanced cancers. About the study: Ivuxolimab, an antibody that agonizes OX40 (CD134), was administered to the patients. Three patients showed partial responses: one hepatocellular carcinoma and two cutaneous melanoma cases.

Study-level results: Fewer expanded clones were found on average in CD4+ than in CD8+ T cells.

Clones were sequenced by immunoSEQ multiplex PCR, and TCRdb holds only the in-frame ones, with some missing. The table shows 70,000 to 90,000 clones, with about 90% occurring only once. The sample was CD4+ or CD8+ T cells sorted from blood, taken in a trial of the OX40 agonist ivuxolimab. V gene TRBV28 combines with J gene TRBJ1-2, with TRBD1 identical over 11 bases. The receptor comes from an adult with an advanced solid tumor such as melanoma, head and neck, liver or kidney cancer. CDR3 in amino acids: CASQTGQGAVGYTF. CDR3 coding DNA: TGTGCCAGCCAAACAGGACAGGGGGCAGTTGGCTACACCTTC.